What follows are 23 T cell receptor beta chains derived from one specimen sequenced in a study of T-cell memory formation after mild COVID-19. One entry per CDR3 protein, called by TCRdb with MiXCR from the 5' RACE reads. The sample consists of fewer than 110,000 distinct CDR3 sequences, 13% to 15% of them appearing once. Sequencing used PBMCs or a T cell subset sorted from them (not recorded which). The receptor set was obtained from a man between 18 and 29 years old who had mild COVID-19 (a few samples of this study predate the infection). Cell type and time point are not known.

This clonotype appeared a few times. The chain links TRBV28 to TRBJ2-5; maybe TRBD1 (6 bases). Looked up from germline, CDR1 is MDHEN and CDR2 is SYDVKM. The CDR3 contains 16 residues. V was pared by 5 bases and J by 0 bases, with 16 bases between. The CDR3 region has the DNA TGTGCCAGCAGTCCCCCGACAGGCTGGTACCAAGAGACCCAGTACTTC. It is translated as CASSPPTGWYQETQYF. The full variable domain, completed using reference TRBV28 and TRBJ2-5, is DVKVTQSSRYLVKRTGEKVFLECVQDMDHENMFWYRQDPGLGLRLIYFSYDVKMKEKGDIPEGYSVSREKKERFSLILESASTNQTSMYLCASSPPTGWYQETQYFGPGTRLLVL.

The J gene is TRBJ2-3, the V gene TRBV20-1; TRBD2 aligns across 8 bases. The J segment lost 5 bases and the V segment lost 6 bases, leaving 10 bases of the junction unmatched. CDR1 and CDR2 from the germline V gene are DFQATT and SNEGSKA (reference sequence). The CDR3 contains 14 residues. The CDR3 nucleotides read TGCAGTGCAGCTGGCGGGGGGACGTTAGATACGCAGTATTTT. Translation gives CSAAGGGTLDTQYF.

This clonotype was counted a few times. The chain combines TRBV18 with TRBJ2-7; TRBD2 agrees at 7 bases. Per the germline V gene, CDR1 is KGHSH and CDR2 is LQKENI. This CDR3 contains 16 residues. The V gene end was trimmed by 3 bases and the J gene end by 4 bases; junction bases not matched to a gene: 12. The CDR3 DNA follows: TGTGCCAGCTCACCCCAAGGGTCGGGGGGTTCGTACGAGCAGTACTTC. This translates into CASSPQGSGGSYEQYF.

The CDR3: CASSPIRSDEQYV. CDR3 in DNA: TGTGCCAGCAGTCCGATAAGGAGTGACGAGCAGTACGTC. The rearrangement joins TRBV28 to TRBJ2-7; D unclear. Trimming took off 5 bases at V and 5 bases at J, with 13 bases between the two ends. The CDR3 spans 13 residues. Per the germline V gene, CDR1 is MDHEN and CDR2 is SYDVKM.

Many counts were recorded for this clonotype. The chain recombines TRBV7-8 with TRBJ2-1; D might be TRBD1 or TRBD2, each matching 5 bases. The CDR3 consists of 16 residues. The V gene lost 5 bases and the J gene lost 7 bases, with 21 bases spanning the gap. Per germline, CDR1 SGHVS and CDR2 FQNEAQ. This CDR3 is CASSPREEGLTNEQFF. CDR3 coding DNA: TGTGCCAGCAGCCCACGGGAAGAGGGGCTGACTAATGAGCAGTTCTTC.

This clonotype rates as medium-sized. The chain combines TRBV5-1 with TRBJ2-2; possible D gene TRBD2, 6 bases. The CDR3 length is 14 residues. Germline V gene lookup returns CDR1 SGHRS and CDR2 YFSETQ. Trimming pared 2 bases from V and 2 bases from J, leaving 7 bases between. Here the CDR3 reads CASSLGTNTGELFF. CDR3 nucleotides: TGCGCCAGCAGCTTAGGGACTAACACCGGGGAGCTGTTTTTT.

The chain combines TRBV12-3 or TRBV12-4 with TRBJ1-2, with 9 bases that match TRBD1. The junction had 3 bases not matched to a gene; V was cut back by 6 bases and J by 7 bases. The CDR3 covers 12 residues. CDR3 DNA sequence: TGTGCCAGCAGCAGGACAGGGGCTGGCTACACCTTC. This translates into CASSRTGAGYTF.

The chain combines TRBV7-9 with TRBJ2-1; either TRBD1 or TRBD2 may fit D (6 bases each). Germline V lookup: CDR1 SEHNR, CDR2 FQNEAQ (reference sequence). The CDR3 is made up of 16 amino acids. V was clipped by 5 bases and J by 6 bases, with 20 bases between them. This CDR3 reads CASSPSGGLVSNEQFF. CDR3 DNA: TGTGCCAGCAGCCCCTCCGGGGGCCTCGTTTCCAATGAGCAGTTCTTC. Drawing the rest from reference TRBV7-9 and TRBJ2-1, the complete variable domain is DTGVSQNPRHKITKRGQNVTFRCDPISEHNRLYWYRQTLGQGPEFLTYFQNEAQLEKSRLLSDRFSAERPKGSFSTLEIQRTEQGDSAMYLCASSPSGGLVSNEQFFGPGTRLTVL.

Only a few counts were recorded for this clonotype. The chain recombines TRBV7-9 with TRBJ2-5, with 13 bases aligning to TRBD2. The CDR3 has 17 residues. After removal of 7 bases from V and 9 bases from J, the junction contained 17 bases not matched to a gene. CDR1 and CDR2 from the germline V gene are SEHNR and FQNEAQ (reference sequence). The CDR3 nucleotides read TGTGCCAGCAACCCGCTAGGACTAGCGGGGGCAACAGGGGCCCAGTACTTC. This gives the protein CASNPLGLAGATGAQYF. The full variable domain, completed using reference TRBV7-9 and TRBJ2-5, is DTGVSQNPRHKITKRGQNVTFRCDPISEHNRLYWYRQTLGQGPEFLTYFQNEAQLEKSRLLSDRFSAERPKGSFSTLEIQRTEQGDSAMYLCASNPLGLAGATGAQYFGPGTRLLVL.

The genes are TRBV5-1 and TRBJ2-1, with a weak D call TRBD2 (5 bases). The CDR3 covers 20 residues. Per the germline V gene, CDR1 is SGHRS and CDR2 is YFSETQ. The ends were cut back, 1 base at V and 1 base at J, with 24 bases in the middle. CDR3 DNA sequence: TGCGCCAGCAGCTTGAAGGTCGGAGGTCCACCCTGGGGTTCCTACAATGAGCAGTTCTTC. Its protein is CASSLKVGGPPWGSYNEQFF.

The rearrangement uses TRBV20-1 and TRBJ2-4; D uncertain. CDR1 and CDR2 (germline): DFQATT, SNEGSKA (reference sequence). V lost 0 bases and J lost 3, with 6 bases in between. The CDR3 runs 13 residues. The CDR3 region is CSARDADKNIQYF. CDR3 in DNA: TGCAGTGCTAGAGATGCTGACAAAAACATTCAGTACTTC.

This chain connects TRBV7-2 to TRBJ1-1; D not certain. The CDR3 consists of 13 residues. Trimming shortened V by 3 bases and J by 1 base, and 6 bases separated the two germline ends. Germline values: CDR1 SGHTA, CDR2 FQGNSA. The CDR3 region is CASSFWGNTEAFF. CDR3 bases: TGTGCCAGCAGCTTCTGGGGGAACACTGAAGCTTTCTTT.

This clonotype was counted between two and nine times. The J gene is TRBJ2-2, the V gene TRBV7-9; D not resolved. The CDR3 totals 12 residues. Germline V gives CDR1 SEHNR, CDR2 FQNEAQ (reference sequence). Trimming took off 11 bases at V and 4 bases at J, with 11 bases between the two ends. Here the CDR3 reads CAPGWGTGELFF. CDR3 nucleotides: TGTGCCCCCGGTTGGGGCACCGGGGAGCTGTTTTTT.

This clonotype came up a few times. The chain recombines TRBV7-2 with TRBJ1-5; perhaps TRBD1 as D (5 bases). The CDR3 extends over 14 amino acids. The V gene's germline CDR1 is SGHTA and CDR2 FQGNSA. V was pared by 0 bases and J by 7 bases, with 10 bases between. The CDR3 nucleotides are TGTGCCAGCAGCTTAGCTCCAGGGAACCAGCCCCAGCATTTT. It yields the protein CASSLAPGNQPQHF.

This clonotype has just a few counts. This rearrangement joins TRBV5-8 to TRBJ2-1; D possibly uses TRBD1 or TRBD2 (5 bases each). V was pared by 0 bases and J by 2 bases, with 12 bases between. The CDR3 consists of 16 residues. The germline V gene encodes CDR1 SGHTS and CDR2 YDEGEE. CDR3 amino acids: CASSLEPGRPYNEQFF. The CDR3 coding sequence is TGTGCCAGCAGCTTGGAGCCGGGACGCCCCTACAATGAGCAGTTCTTC.

Many counts were recorded for this clonotype. This chain uses TRBV4-3 with TRBJ2-3; possible D gene TRBD1, 5 bases. V lost 0 bases to trimming and J lost 3 bases, with 16 bases between them. Germline V CDR1 and CDR2: LGHNA, YSLEER. The CDR3 has 17 residues. The CDR3 DNA follows: TGCGCCAGCAGCCAAGATCTTTTAGGACACCTGACAGATACGCAGTATTTT. Protein product: CASSQDLLGHLTDTQYF.

In this sample, this clonotype turned up many times. The rearrangement uses TRBV29-1 and TRBJ2-2; TRBD1 is a possible D gene (5 bases). V was cut by 4 bases and J by 3 bases, with 6 bases left in between. The V gene's germline CDR1 is SQVTM and CDR2 ANQGSEA. The CDR3 covers 12 residues. The chain's CDR3 is CSVVGDTGELFF. The CDR3 DNA is TGCAGCGTTGTAGGGGACACCGGGGAGCTGTTTTTT.

The chain couples TRBV27 to TRBJ1-2; 12 bases agree with TRBD1. With V trimmed by 4 bases and J by 2 bases, 8 bases remained unmatched. CDR1 is MNHEY, CDR2 SMNVEV, per germline (reference sequence). The CDR3 is 17 amino acids. The CDR3 nucleotides read TGTGCCAGCAGTTCCTCCGGGACAGGGGGCTTAAACTATGGCTACACCTTC. Amino acid sequence: CASSSSGTGGLNYGYTF.

There are a few counts of this clonotype. The chain is built from TRBV11-1 and TRBJ2-5, with 9 positions matching TRBD1. Per germline, CDR1 SGHAT and CDR2 FQDESV (reference sequence). Trimming at V came to 3 bases and at J to 4 bases, leaving 6 bases not matched to a gene. This CDR3 contains 15 residues. DNA of the CDR3: TGTGCCAGCAGCTTCCGGGACAGGGAGGCAGAGACCCAGTACTTC. Translating gives CASSFRDREAETQYF.

The chain is built from TRBV7-2 and TRBJ1-4; tentatively, D is TRBD1 (5 bases). The CDR3 sequence is 15 residues long. The germline gives CDR1 SGHTA, CDR2 FQGNSA. V was pared by 8 bases and J by 7 bases, with 20 bases between. The CDR3 DNA follows: TGTGCCAGCGGGGAGCCGGGGGTCGTGGGTGAAAAACTGTTTTTT. The encoded protein is CASGEPGVVGEKLFF.

This sequence joins TRBV20-1 and TRBJ2-2, with D hard to call. Trimming pared 0 bases from V and 7 bases from J, leaving 9 bases between. CDR3 length equals 13 residues. Germline-derived CDR1 and CDR2 are DFQATT and SNEGSKA (reference sequence). CDR3 DNA sequence: TGCAGTGCTAGAGAGCCGGCGGACGGGGAGCTGTTTTTT. Its protein is CSAREPADGELFF.

The CDR3 DNA sequence: TGCAGTGTTTTATACGAGCAGTACGTC. Amino acid sequence: CSVLYEQYV. This chain connects TRBV20-1 to TRBJ2-7; D gene uncertain. Trimming removed 7 bases at V and 4 bases at J, with 5 bases between. CDR1 is DFQATT, CDR2 SNEGSKA, per germline (reference sequence). The CDR3 length is 9 residues.

The chain uses TRBV7-2 and TRBJ2-5, with 13 bases lining up with TRBD2. The germline V gene has CDR1 SGHTA and CDR2 FQGNSA. The CDR3 spans 17 residues. Trimming cost V 3 bases and J 0 bases; bases outside gene matches: 4. Written as DNA, the CDR3 is TGTGCCAGCAGCTTTCGACTAGCGGGGGGCAACCAAGAGACCCAGTACTTC. Translation gives CASSFRLAGGNQETQYF.